This T cell receptor (beta chain) is drawn from a study of cytomegalovirus exposure and HLA in healthy donors. Amplification used 60 Vbeta primers and 13 Jbeta primers. Using immunoSEQ multiplex PCR, the repertoire was profiled, and TCRdb retains in-frame clones only, with some absent. Counted here are some 140,000 clones, approximately 80% occurring once; the ten biggest clones make up about 13%. Donors counted as nominally healthy when sampled, yet unrecorded immune exposures were likely. Study conclusions and caveats: About 87% or about 30% of the time was how often most TCR beta V segments were productive, according to an earlier analysis. Most TCR sequences were uncommon, yet certain public TCRs appeared in many donors.

The V end lost 5 bases, the J end lost 7 bases, and 22 bases lay between the germline ends. Germline assignment: CDR1 SGDLS and CDR2 YYNGEE. The CDR3 length is 15 residues. A remark on this clone: Its specificity is not known.

The TCR sequence derives from a young man in good health and CMV-seropositive. J is TRBJ2-7 and V is TRBV9; D might be TRBD2 (5 bases). The sequenced material came from PBMCs. This CDR3 is CASSNAGNSLGEQYF. CDR3 sequence (DNA): TGTGCCAGCAGTAATGCCGGGAACTCTCTTGGGGAGCAGTACTTC.